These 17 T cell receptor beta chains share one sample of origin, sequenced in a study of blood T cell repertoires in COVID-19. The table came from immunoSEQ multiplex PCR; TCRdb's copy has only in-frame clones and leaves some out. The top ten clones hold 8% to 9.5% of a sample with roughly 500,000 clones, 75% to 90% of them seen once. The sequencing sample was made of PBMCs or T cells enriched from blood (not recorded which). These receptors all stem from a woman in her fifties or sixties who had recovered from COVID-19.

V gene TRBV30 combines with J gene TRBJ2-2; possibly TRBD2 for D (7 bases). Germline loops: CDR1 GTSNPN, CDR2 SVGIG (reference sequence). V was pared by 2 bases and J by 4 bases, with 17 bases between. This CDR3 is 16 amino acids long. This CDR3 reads CAWSFYAGAGTGELFF. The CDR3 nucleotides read TGTGCCTGGAGTTTTTATGCGGGGGCTGGCACCGGGGAGCTGTTTTTT.

CDR3 DNA: TGCAGTGCTAGTGGGACAGGGGAGACCCAGTACTTC. Protein product: CSASGTGETQYF. The chain links TRBV20-1 to TRBJ2-5; 9 bases line up with TRBD1. After removal of 3 bases from V and 5 bases from J, the junction contained 1 base not matched to a gene. Germline CDR1 and CDR2: DFQATT and SNEGSKA (reference sequence). The CDR3 contains 12 residues.

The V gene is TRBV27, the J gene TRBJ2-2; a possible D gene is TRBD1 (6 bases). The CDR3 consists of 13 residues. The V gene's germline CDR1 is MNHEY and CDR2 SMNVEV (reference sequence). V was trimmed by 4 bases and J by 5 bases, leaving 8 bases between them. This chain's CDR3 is CASSWGRTGELFF. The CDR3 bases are TGTGCCAGCAGTTGGGGGCGAACCGGGGAGCTGTTTTTT.

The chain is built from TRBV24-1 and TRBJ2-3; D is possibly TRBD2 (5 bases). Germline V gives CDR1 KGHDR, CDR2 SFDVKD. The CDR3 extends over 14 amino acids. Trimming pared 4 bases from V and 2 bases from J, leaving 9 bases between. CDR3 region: CATSDASTTDTQYF. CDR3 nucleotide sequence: TGTGCCACCAGTGACGCTAGCACCACAGATACGCAGTATTTT.

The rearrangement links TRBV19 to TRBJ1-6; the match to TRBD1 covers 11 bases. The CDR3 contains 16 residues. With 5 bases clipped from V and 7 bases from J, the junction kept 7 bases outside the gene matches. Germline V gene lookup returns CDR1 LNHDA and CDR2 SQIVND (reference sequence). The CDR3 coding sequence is TGTGCCAGTAGTCCGAGAGGGACAGGGGGGAATTCACCCCTCCACTTT. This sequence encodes CASSPRGTGGNSPLHF.

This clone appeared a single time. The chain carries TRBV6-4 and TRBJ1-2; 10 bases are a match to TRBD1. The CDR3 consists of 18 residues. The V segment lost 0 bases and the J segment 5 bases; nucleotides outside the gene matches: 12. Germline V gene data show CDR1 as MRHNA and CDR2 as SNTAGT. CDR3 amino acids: CASSDSYRDRGSGYGYTF. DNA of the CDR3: TGTGCCAGCAGTGACTCCTATAGGGACAGGGGAAGTGGGTATGGCTACACCTTC.

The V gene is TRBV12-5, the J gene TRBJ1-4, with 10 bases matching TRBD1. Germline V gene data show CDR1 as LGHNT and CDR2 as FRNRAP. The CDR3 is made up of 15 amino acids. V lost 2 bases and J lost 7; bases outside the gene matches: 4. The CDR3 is CASGLSGTGVEKLFF. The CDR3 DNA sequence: TGTGCTAGTGGTTTGAGTGGGACAGGGGTTGAAAAACTGTTTTTT. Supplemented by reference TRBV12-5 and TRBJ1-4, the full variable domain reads DARVTQTPRHKVTEMGQEVTMRCQPILGHNTVFWYRQTMMQGLELLAYFRNRAPLDDSGMPKDRFSAEMPDATLATLKIQPSEPRDSAVYFCASGLSGTGVEKLFFGSGTQLSVL.

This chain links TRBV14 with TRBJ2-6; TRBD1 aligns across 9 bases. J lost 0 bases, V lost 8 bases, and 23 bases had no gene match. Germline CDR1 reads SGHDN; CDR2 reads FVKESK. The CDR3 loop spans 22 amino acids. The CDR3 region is CASSSRTWGTGQGFSGANVLTF. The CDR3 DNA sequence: TGTGCCAGCTCCTCACGGACTTGGGGTACGGGACAGGGATTCTCTGGGGCCAACGTCCTGACTTTC.

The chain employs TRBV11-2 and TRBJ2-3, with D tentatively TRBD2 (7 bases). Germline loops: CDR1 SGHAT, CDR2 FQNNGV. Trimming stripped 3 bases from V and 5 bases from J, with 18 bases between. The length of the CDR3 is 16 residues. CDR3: CASSLRGGQALDTQYF. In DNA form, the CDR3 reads TGTGCCAGCAGCTTGAGGGGGGGCCAGGCGCTAGATACGCAGTATTTT.

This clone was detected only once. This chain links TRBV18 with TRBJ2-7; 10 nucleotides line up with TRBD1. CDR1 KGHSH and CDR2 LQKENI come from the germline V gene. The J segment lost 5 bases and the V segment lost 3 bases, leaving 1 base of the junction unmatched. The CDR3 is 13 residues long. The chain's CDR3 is CASSPGQGNEQYV. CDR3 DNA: TGTGCCAGCTCACCGGGACAGGGGAACGAGCAGTACGTC.

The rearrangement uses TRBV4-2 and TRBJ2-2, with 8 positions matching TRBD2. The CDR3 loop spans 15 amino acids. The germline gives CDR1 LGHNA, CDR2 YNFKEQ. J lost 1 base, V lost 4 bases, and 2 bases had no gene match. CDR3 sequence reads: CASSLTSGNTGELFF. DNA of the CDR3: TGTGCCAGCAGCCTTACTAGCGGGAACACCGGGGAGCTGTTTTTT.

The CDR3 sequence is CASSSPGTRQETQYF. CDR3 DNA sequence: TGTGCCAGCAGTTCGCCCGGGACTAGGCAAGAGACCCAGTACTTC. The chain recombines TRBV25-1 with TRBJ2-5; 8 nucleotides agree with TRBD2. Germline loops: CDR1 MGHDK, CDR2 SYGVNS. The CDR3 contains 15 residues. With 5 bases clipped from V and 2 bases from J, the junction kept 7 bases outside the gene matches.

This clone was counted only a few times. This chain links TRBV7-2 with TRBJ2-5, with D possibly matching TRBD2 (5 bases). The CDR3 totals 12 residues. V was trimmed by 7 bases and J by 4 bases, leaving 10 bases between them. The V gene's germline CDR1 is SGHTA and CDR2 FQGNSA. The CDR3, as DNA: TGTGCCAGCAACTCCGCGGGAGAGACCCAGTACTTC. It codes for CASNSAGETQYF.

The DNA of the CDR3 is TGTGCCAGCAGCGTAGTAGGGGGGGGAGATACGCAGTATTTT. Translating it yields CASSVVGGGDTQYF. The chain uses TRBV9 and TRBJ2-3; D is possibly TRBD2 (7 bases). Per germline, CDR1 SGDLS and CDR2 YYNGEE. The CDR3 spans 14 residues. Trimming took off 0 bases at V and 5 bases at J, with 10 bases between the two ends.

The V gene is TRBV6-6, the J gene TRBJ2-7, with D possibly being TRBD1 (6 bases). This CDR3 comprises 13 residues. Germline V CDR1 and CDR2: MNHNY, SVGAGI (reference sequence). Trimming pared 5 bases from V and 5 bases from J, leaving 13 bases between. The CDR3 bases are TGTGCCAGCAGTCGACAGGCCAACAACGAGCAGTACGTC. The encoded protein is CASSRQANNEQYV.

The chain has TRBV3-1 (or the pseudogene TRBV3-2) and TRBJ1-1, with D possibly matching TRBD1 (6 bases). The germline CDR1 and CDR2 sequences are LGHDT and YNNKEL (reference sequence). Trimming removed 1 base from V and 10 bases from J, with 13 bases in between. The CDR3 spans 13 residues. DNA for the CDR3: TGTGCCAGCAGCCAAGGACAGGCCGTAGGAGCTTTCTTT. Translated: CASSQGQAVGAFF.

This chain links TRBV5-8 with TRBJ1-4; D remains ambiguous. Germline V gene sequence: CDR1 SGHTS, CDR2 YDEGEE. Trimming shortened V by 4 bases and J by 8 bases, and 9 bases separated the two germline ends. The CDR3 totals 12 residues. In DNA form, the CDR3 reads TGTGCCAGCAGCCTCTCGTCGGAAAAACTGTTTTTT. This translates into CASSLSSEKLFF. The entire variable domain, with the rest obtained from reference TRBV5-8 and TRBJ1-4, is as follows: EAGVTQSPTHLIKTRGQQATLRCSPISGHTSVYWYQQALGLGLQFLLWYDEGEERNRGNFPPRFSGRQFPNYSSELNVNALELEDSALYLCASSLSSEKLFFGSGTQLSVL.